This passage covers 2 T cell receptor beta chains from one sample sequenced in a study of identical twins. A single record per CDR3 protein comes from TCRdb applying MiXCR to the 5' RACE reads. Among about 240,000 distinct CDR3 sequences listed, 7.5% were seen once. These same data were also listed under a study on yellow fever vaccine responses in identical twins.

Sequences were obtained from CD8+ T cells sorted from blood. The receptors derive from a woman younger than 35 in good health.

CDR3 coding DNA: TGTGCCAGCAGTCCTGTCACAGGGGGCTCCTATAATTCACCCCTCCACTTT. Translating gives CASSPVTGGSYNSPLHF. The gene calls are TRBV2 and TRBJ1-6; 8 bases line up with TRBD1. The CDR3 is made up of 17 amino acids. The germline V gene has CDR1 SNHLY and CDR2 FYNNEI. Trimming took 5 bases from V and 0 from J; bases not matched to a gene: 6.

This clonotype was detected a few times. The chain couples TRBV7-9 to TRBJ2-7; TRBD2 agrees at 10 bases. With 5 bases clipped from V and 2 bases from J, the junction kept 9 bases outside the gene matches. Looked up from germline, CDR1 is SEHNR and CDR2 is FQNEAQ (reference sequence). CDR3 length: 16 amino acids. CDR3 sequence reads: CASSQSYSGRPYEQYF. In DNA form, the CDR3 reads TGTGCCAGCAGCCAAAGCTATAGCGGGAGGCCCTACGAGCAGTACTTC.